The 21 T cell receptor beta chains listed next were all sequenced from one sample in a study of blood T cell repertoires in COVID-19. The repertoire was sequenced with immunoSEQ multiplex PCR; TCRdb's copy has only in-frame clones and lacks some. This sample has about 150,000 clones, with 75% to 90% found just once. The sample taken for sequencing was peripheral blood. The receptors come from a woman aged 40-49 years with acute or convalescent COVID-19.

This clone was counted a single time. This chain links TRBV21-1 with TRBJ2-1; whether TRBD2, the table's D call, matches the DNA was not checked. TRBV21-1 is shown as a pseudogene. This CDR3 contains 14 residues. The CDR3 coding sequence is TGTGCCAGCAGCACGGTCTTGAGTTTTAATGAGCAGTTCTTC. Translated, it gives CASSTVLSFNEQFF.

This chain uses TRBV14 with TRBJ1-1; D unclear. V was shortened by 1 base and J by 10 bases, with 10 bases between the two germline ends. Germline V gene sequence: CDR1 SGHDN, CDR2 FVKESK. This CDR3 spans 12 amino acids. The CDR3 bases are TGTGCCAGCAGCCAAGCGCGGGCTCGAGCTTTCTTT. Translating gives CASSQARARAFF.

J is TRBJ1-2 and V is TRBV7-2; TRBD1 agrees at 10 bases. Losses at the gene ends were 5 bases for V and 6 bases for J; bases not matched to a gene: 9. The CDR3 spans 15 residues. Germline values: CDR1 SGHTA, CDR2 FQGNSA. As DNA, the CDR3 is TGTGCCAGCAGCACAAGACAGGGGGCGGGGAATGGCTACACCTTC. Protein sequence: CASSTRQGAGNGYTF.

Concerning this clone itself: In the same sample, other DNA sequences code for this CDR3. This rearrangement joins TRBV3-1 (or the pseudogene TRBV3-2) to TRBJ2-7, with D unresolved. Germline V CDR1 and CDR2: LGHDT, YNNKEL (reference sequence). The CDR3 consists of 12 residues. The ends were cut back, 1 base at V and 3 bases at J, with 4 bases in the middle. CDR3 protein: CASSQVSYEQYF. The CDR3 nucleotides are TGTGCCAGCAGCCAAGTCAGCTACGAGCAGTACTTC.

The chain uses TRBV29-1 and TRBJ2-7; 12 bases are shared with TRBD2. Germline V gene lookup returns CDR1 SQVTM and CDR2 ANQGSEA. With 5 bases clipped from V and 11 bases from J, the junction kept 10 bases outside the gene matches. CDR3 length: 13 residues. The CDR3 here is CSVSASGRAFEYF. The CDR3 nucleotides read TGCAGCGTTTCGGCTAGCGGGAGGGCCTTCGAGTACTTC.

The V gene is TRBV11-2, the J gene TRBJ2-5, with no clear D. Trimming shortened V by 0 bases and J by 4 bases, and 15 bases separated the two germline ends. The V gene's germline CDR1 is SGHAT and CDR2 FQNNGV. The CDR3 covers 16 residues. CDR3 sequence (DNA): TGTGCCAGCAGCTTAGATTGGGCTTCCTCCTCAGAGACCCAGTACTTC. It codes for CASSLDWASSSETQYF.

This clone was seen a single time. The chain recombines TRBV2 with TRBJ2-4; 11 bases are a match to TRBD1. Germline V gene sequence: CDR1 SNHLY, CDR2 FYNNEI. This CDR3 has 15 amino acids. The ends lost 8 bases at V and 0 bases at J; junction bases unmatched: 3. The CDR3 region has the DNA TGTGCCAGCCAGGGACAGGGGGAAGCCAAAAACATTCAGTACTTC. Amino acids: CASQGQGEAKNIQYF.

In its sample, this clone was seen once. The chain has TRBV28 and TRBJ1-4, with D maybe TRBD1 (5 bases). Trimming took 5 bases from V and 5 from J, leaving 15 bases between them. CDR1 and CDR2 from the germline V gene are MDHEN and SYDVKM. The CDR3 runs to 15 residues. The CDR3 region is CASSPFTGSNEKLFF. The CDR3 region has the DNA TGTGCCAGCAGTCCCTTTACAGGTTCCAATGAAAAACTGTTTTTT.

The rearrangement joins TRBV28 to TRBJ1-6, with TRBD1 matching over 11 bases. Trimming at V came to 6 bases and at J to 8 bases, leaving 0 bases not matched to a gene. The CDR3 contains 13 residues. Germline loops: CDR1 MDHEN, CDR2 SYDVKM. CDR3 sequence reads: CASRGQGDSPLHF. In DNA, the CDR3 is TGTGCCAGCAGGGGACAGGGGGATTCACCCCTCCACTTT.

This chain connects TRBV19 to TRBJ2-6, with 8 bases identical to TRBD1. The V and J ends lost 3 bases and 4 bases, in that order; junction bases with no gene match: 11. Per the germline V gene, CDR1 is LNHDA and CDR2 is SQIVND (reference sequence). The CDR3 spans 18 residues. CDR3: CASSIGGTGRSGANVLTF. CDR3 nucleotide sequence: TGTGCCAGTAGTATTGGTGGGACAGGACGATCAGGGGCCAACGTCCTGACTTTC.

The V call is TRBV15, the J call TRBJ2-7; 9 bases are a match to TRBD2. Trimming removed 3 bases from V and 6 bases from J; junction bases left unmatched: 9. CDR3 size: 15 residues. Germline loops: CDR1 LNHNV, CDR2 YYDKDF (reference sequence). CDR3 sequence: CATSSGSGRLSEQYF. The CDR3 DNA is TGTGCCACCAGCAGTGGGAGCGGGAGGTTATCCGAGCAGTACTTC.

This sequence joins TRBV5-1 and TRBJ1-4; D call uncertain. V lost 5 bases and J 4 bases, leaving 15 bases between the germline ends. Germline assignment: CDR1 SGHRS and CDR2 YFSETQ. There are 15 residues in the CDR3. The CDR3 loop reads CASRPESGYNEKLFF. In nucleotides, the CDR3 is TGCGCCAGCAGGCCTGAGTCGGGGTATAATGAAAAACTGTTTTTT.

The table lists this clone with a count of one. The V and J genes are TRBV9 and TRBJ1-1; D is perhaps TRBD1 (5 bases). Trimming stripped 2 bases from V and 7 bases from J, with 15 bases between. Germline V gives CDR1 SGDLS, CDR2 YYNGEE. CDR3 length: 14 residues. CDR3 amino acids: CASSVLDIRGEAFF. DNA for the CDR3: TGTGCCAGCAGCGTCCTGGACATAAGAGGTGAAGCTTTCTTT.

This clone was seen only a few times. The chain employs TRBV7-9 and TRBJ2-7; the D is unclear. Trimming took off 3 bases at V and 5 bases at J, with 14 bases between the two ends. CDR1 SEHNR and CDR2 FQNEAQ come from the germline V gene (reference sequence). The CDR3 totals 14 residues. The CDR3 spells CASSLQVPPHEQYF. DNA of the CDR3: TGTGCCAGCAGCTTGCAGGTCCCCCCCCACGAGCAGTACTTC.

The chain recombines TRBV4-1 with TRBJ2-7; TRBD1 aligns across 9 bases. The V gene end was trimmed by 4 bases and the J gene end by 3 bases; junction bases not matched to a gene: 7. The CDR3 has 15 amino acids. Germline CDR1 MGHRA, CDR2 YSYEKL. The CDR3 sequence: CASSLLRTGVYEQYF. The CDR3 bases are TGCGCCAGCAGCCTTTTAAGGACAGGGGTCTACGAGCAGTACTTC.

The V and J genes are TRBV28 and TRBJ1-2, with 8 bases aligning to TRBD1. The CDR3 is 15 residues long. V shed 6 bases and J 5 bases; nucleotides not matched to a gene: 11. CDR1 is MDHEN and CDR2 is SYDVKM in the germline V gene. CDR3 in amino acids: CASSFTDRGGYGYTF. As DNA, the CDR3 is TGTGCCAGCAGCTTCACAGACAGGGGTGGTTATGGCTACACCTTC.

There are a few counts of this clone. The genes are TRBV7-2 and TRBJ2-6; 7 nucleotides match TRBD2. CDR1 and CDR2 from the germline V gene are SGHTA and FQGNSA. CDR3 length: 18 amino acids. The J segment lost 0 bases and the V segment lost 3 bases, leaving 8 bases of the junction unmatched. The CDR3 DNA reads TGTGCCAGCAGCTTGGGAGGGCGTCAAGGCTCTGGGGCCAACGTCCTGACTTTC. Its protein product is CASSLGGRQGSGANVLTF.

The CDR3 protein is CAWSRLAGVASGETQYF. The DNA of the CDR3 is TGTGCCTGGAGTCGTCTAGCGGGAGTTGCTTCAGGAGAGACCCAGTACTTC. The rearrangement uses TRBV30 and TRBJ2-5; TRBD2 aligns across 10 bases. V lost 2 bases, J lost 4 bases, and 13 bases stayed unmatched. The CDR3 is made up of 17 amino acids. Germline loops: CDR1 GTSNPN, CDR2 SVGIG (reference sequence).

V usage is TRBV7-8 and J usage is TRBJ2-7, with TRBD2 matching 11 bases. Germline CDR1 is SGHVS and CDR2 is FQNEAQ. V gave up 0 bases and J gave up 11 bases; unmatched junction bases: 9. This CDR3 has 15 residues. As DNA, the CDR3 is TGTGCCAGCAGCTTAGCAGGGACTAGCGGACCCACGGAGTACTTC. It translates to CASSLAGTSGPTEYF.

The chain is built from TRBV19 and TRBJ1-4, with 7 bases identical to TRBD1. Unmatched junction bases numbered 6, after V lost 5 bases and J lost 6 bases. The CDR3 consists of 14 residues. The germline CDR1 and CDR2 sequences are LNHDA and SQIVND (reference sequence). CDR3 loop: CASSHRTGDEKLFF. CDR3 coding DNA: TGTGCCAGTAGTCATCGTACAGGGGATGAAAAACTGTTTTTT.

J is TRBJ1-5 and V is TRBV19, with D possibly TRBD1 on 5 matching bases. The V gene lost 6 bases and the J gene lost 5 bases, with 11 bases spanning the gap. The CDR3 contains 13 residues. Germline CDR1 LNHDA, CDR2 SQIVND (reference sequence). The CDR3 region has the DNA TGTGCCAGTAGGGGTGCGGGGGATCAGCCCCAGCATTTT. This encodes CASRGAGDQPQHF.